This TCR beta chain stems from a study of blood T cell repertoires in COVID-19. Overall study: The study drew acute and convalescent COVID-19 samples from the United States, Italy and Spain. Nucleic acid was either cDNA or gDNA, and it came from T cells, B-cell-depleted T cells, or PBMCs.

Per the study methods: By means of reference gene primer amplification, nucleated cell counts were estimated. Sequenced by immunoSEQ multiplex PCR; TCRdb stores in-frame clones only, minus some. V and J calls and clone size come straight from that table; D and trimming were deduced from the DNA. The sample contains some 11,000 clones, approximately 89% of which appear only once. The V gene lost 0 bases and the J gene lost 10 bases, with 10 bases spanning the gap. There are 13 residues in the CDR3. Germline loops: CDR1 MNHEY, CDR2 SVGEGT. This TCR came from a human donor in a cohort sampled during active COVID-19. The chain combines TRBV6-2 or TRBV6-3 with TRBJ2-1; D unresolved. The sample consisted of peripheral blood. This CDR3 is CASSYSHTTEQFF. DNA for the CDR3: TGTGCCAGCAGTTACTCCCATACAACCGAGCAGTTCTTC.